The clone carrying this T cell receptor (beta chain) showed up just a few times. What it binds is unknown. One junction end disagrees with the germline gene, perhaps due to a read error. CDR1 is DFQATT and CDR2 is SNEGSKA in the germline V gene (reference sequence). There are 13 residues in the CDR3. Every participating donor contributed roughly 10 milliliters of peripheral blood through a draw. Isolation of PBMCs gave at least 7 million cells per sample. This sample is part of a study of blood T cells in healthy people across ages. Whole-study findings and limits: In the absence of known donor CMV status, changes in expanded clonotypes were possibly confounded. Long-lived and aged donors differed, with more naive CD4+ cells and higher diversity in the long-lived.

Sample-barcoded 5' priming and a J-beta primer mix drove a second PCR of roughly 6 to 12 cycles. TCRdb independently ran MiXCR on the 5' RACE reads; one entry per CDR3 protein. The sample has under 950,000 distinct CDR3 sequences, about a fifth seen once. The receptor comes from a man aged 70 or older in good health. Sequencing was performed on blood. The genes are TRBV20-1 and TRBJ1-2, with D possibly being TRBD1 (6 bases). The CDR3 DNA reads TGCAGTGCTAGGGGGACAACTAACTATGACTACACCTTC. Protein product: CSARGTTNYDYTF.